This T cell receptor (beta chain) was identified in a study of cytomegalovirus exposure and HLA in healthy donors. V was pared by 2 bases and J by 0 bases, with 8 bases between. CDR1 is GTSNPN and CDR2 is SVGIG in the germline V gene (reference sequence). The CDR3 contains 14 residues. Nominally healthy donors were sampled, though unrecorded immune exposures were likely. This PCR relied on a set of 60 Vbeta primers and 13 Jbeta primers. The data were produced by immunoSEQ multiplex PCR, yet TCRdb's version contains in-frame clones alone and is incomplete. The repertoire includes approximately 90,000 clones, more than 60% of them detected once, and over 2% sits in the top ten.

The sequence came from a boy between 10 and 17 years old in good health and CMV-seronegative. The chain employs TRBV30 and TRBJ2-4; the D gene is possibly TRBD2 (6 bases). Sample: PBMCs. CDR3 in amino acids: CAWSLRGAKNIQYF. For the CDR3, the DNA is TGTGCCTGGAGTTTGCGGGGAGCCAAAAACATTCAGTACTTC.